Listed below are T cell receptor beta chains from one sample, sequenced in a study of T-cell memory formation after mild COVID-19. Using its own MiXCR run on the 5' RACE reads, TCRdb lists one record per CDR3 protein. The table has around 300,000 distinct CDR3 sequences, roughly 13% seen once. The specimen was PBMCs or a T cell subset sorted from them (not recorded which). The receptors stem from a man aged 18 to 30 who had mild COVID-19 (a few samples of this study predate the infection). Cell type and time point are not known. The CDR3 runs from the conserved cysteine through the conserved F or W. Fields, in order: clone size, D gene, V gene, J gene, CDR3 DNA, CDR3 protein. A D gene is named only where the DNA matches it firmly. For some rows the clone size is stated as once, few or many, or as a class when expanded; others skip it.

clone_size: few
d_call: NA
v_call: TRBV6-5
j_call: TRBJ1-2
cdr3_nt: TGTGCCAGCAGTTATTCCACAGGGATTCGGTCTAACTATGGCTACACCTTC
cdr3_aa: CASSYSTGIRSNYGYTF

clone_size: NA
d_call: TRBD2
v_call: TRBV5-5
j_call: TRBJ2-3
cdr3_nt: TGTGCCAGCAGCTGGGGGATACTAGCGGGGTCGACCACAGATACGCAGTATTTT
cdr3_aa: CASSWGILAGSTTDTQYF

clone_size: few
d_call: TRBD1
v_call: TRBV6-1
j_call: TRBJ1-2
cdr3_nt: TGTGCCAGCACTCCCTCTTCCGGGACAGCCAACTATGGCTACACCTTC
cdr3_aa: CASTPSSGTANYGYTF

clone_size: NA
d_call: NA
v_call: TRBV6-5
j_call: TRBJ2-7
cdr3_nt: TGTGCCAGCAGCAACAATGCCTACGAGCAGTACTTC
cdr3_aa: CASSNNAYEQYF

clone_size: NA
d_call: NA
v_call: TRBV20-1
j_call: TRBJ1-2
cdr3_nt: TGCAGTGCTCGGGCATATAACTATGGCTACACCTTC
cdr3_aa: CSARAYNYGYTF

clone_size: many
d_call: NA
v_call: TRBV29-1
j_call: TRBJ1-2
cdr3_nt: TGCAGCGTTGAAGTGGGGCCTACTAACTATGGCTACACCTTC
cdr3_aa: CSVEVGPTNYGYTF

clone_size: NA
d_call: TRBD2
v_call: TRBV27
j_call: TRBJ2-7
cdr3_nt: TGTGCCAGCAGCCCTTCACTAGCGGGGGAATACGAGCAGTACTTC
cdr3_aa: CASSPSLAGEYEQYF

clone_size: NA
d_call: NA
v_call: TRBV6-2/TRBV6-3
j_call: TRBJ2-6
cdr3_nt: TGTGCCAGCACCCCTTTGCGGGACTCTGTGGCCAACGTCCTGACTTTC
cdr3_aa: CASTPLRDSVANVLTF

clone_size: NA
d_call: TRBD1
v_call: TRBV4-1
j_call: TRBJ2-2
cdr3_nt: TGCGCCAGCAGCCTGCCGGGCGGGACAGGGCACACCGGGGAGCTGTTTTTT
cdr3_aa: CASSLPGGTGHTGELFF

clone_size: NA
d_call: TRBD1
v_call: TRBV30
j_call: TRBJ2-7
cdr3_nt: TGTGCCTGGAGGGGGGACAGCCCTTACGAGCAGTACTTC
cdr3_aa: CAWRGDSPYEQYF

clone_size: NA
d_call: TRBD2
v_call: TRBV7-9
j_call: TRBJ2-5
cdr3_nt: TGTGCCAGCAGCTTCGCGGGGGACCTTTGCCACTTC
cdr3_aa: CASSFAGDLCHF

clone_size: few
d_call: TRBD2
v_call: TRBV20-1
j_call: TRBJ2-1
cdr3_nt: TGCAGTGCTAGCTTGCTAGGAAGCGGGGGGGTGGCCTCCTACAATGAGCAGTTCTTC
cdr3_aa: CSASLLGSGGVASYNEQFF

clone_size: few
d_call: NA
v_call: TRBV4-3
j_call: TRBJ1-2
cdr3_nt: TGCGCCAGCAGCCAAGATGAACAGCGGAACTATGGCTACACCTTC
cdr3_aa: CASSQDEQRNYGYTF

clone_size: NA
d_call: NA
v_call: TRBV6-1
j_call: TRBJ2-3
cdr3_nt: TGTGCCAGCCGACCCTTCTCAGGTAGCACAGATACGCAGTATTTT
cdr3_aa: CASRPFSGSTDTQYF

clone_size: NA
d_call: TRBD2
v_call: TRBV7-2
j_call: TRBJ2-5
cdr3_nt: TGTGCCAGCAAATCGGGACTAGCGGGGCAAGAGACCCAGTACTTC
cdr3_aa: CASKSGLAGQETQYF

clone_size: NA
d_call: NA
v_call: TRBV4-3
j_call: TRBJ1-1
cdr3_nt: TGCGCCAGCAGCCGTTGGACGGGGAACACTGAAGCTTTCTTT
cdr3_aa: CASSRWTGNTEAFF

clone_size: few
d_call: NA
v_call: TRBV21-1
j_call: TRBJ1-2
cdr3_nt: TGTGCCAGCAGCGAGGGGGGCAGGGCTTGCTATGGCTACACCTTC
cdr3_aa: CASSEGGRACYGYTF

clone_size: NA
d_call: NA
v_call: TRBV6-6
j_call: TRBJ1-2
cdr3_nt: TGTGCCAGCGGGGGGACCGCGAACTATGGCTACACCTTC
cdr3_aa: CASGGTANYGYTF

clone_size: NA
d_call: NA
v_call: TRBV6-2/TRBV6-3
j_call: TRBJ1-1
cdr3_nt: TGTGCCAGCAGTTACTCGAGAGCCGCTTTCTTT
cdr3_aa: CASSYSRAAFF

clone_size: many
d_call: NA
v_call: TRBV7-2
j_call: TRBJ2-3
cdr3_nt: TGTGCCAGCCTTCCCGGGCGGAAGTGGGGAGATACGCAGTATTTT
cdr3_aa: CASLPGRKWGDTQYF

clone_size: few
d_call: NA
v_call: TRBV6-5
j_call: TRBJ1-1
cdr3_nt: TGTGCCAGCAGTTACGTGGCGAACACTGAAGCTTTCTTT
cdr3_aa: CASSYVANTEAFF

clone_size: few
d_call: TRBD2
v_call: TRBV4-1
j_call: TRBJ2-3
cdr3_nt: TGCGCCAGCAGCCAAGAGGGCCAGCGGGGGGGAAATACGCAGTATTTT
cdr3_aa: CASSQEGQRGGNTQYF

clone_size: many
d_call: TRBD1
v_call: TRBV6-1
j_call: TRBJ1-5
cdr3_nt: TGTGCCAGCAGTTTCAAGAGGGGGCGAGGTCAGCCCCAGCATTTT
cdr3_aa: CASSFKRGRGQPQHF

clone_size: NA
d_call: TRBD2
v_call: TRBV5-1
j_call: TRBJ2-5
cdr3_nt: TGCGCCAGCAGCTGGGGGACTAGCGGGGGCCAAGAGACCCAGTACTTC
cdr3_aa: CASSWGTSGGQETQYF

clone_size: NA
d_call: TRBD1
v_call: TRBV7-2
j_call: TRBJ1-4
cdr3_nt: TGTGCCAGCAGCCCCCCCCGAAGACAGGGAGGAGAAAAACTGTTTTTT
cdr3_aa: CASSPPRRQGGEKLFF

clone_size: NA
d_call: NA
v_call: TRBV12-3/TRBV12-4
j_call: TRBJ2-5
cdr3_nt: TGTGCCAGCAGTTTGGACGGAGCGGAGACCCAGTACTTC
cdr3_aa: CASSLDGAETQYF

clone_size: NA
d_call: TRBD1
v_call: TRBV12-3/TRBV12-4
j_call: TRBJ2-1
cdr3_nt: TGTGCCAGCAGTTACCGGGACAGGCGGGATGAGCAGTTCTTC
cdr3_aa: CASSYRDRRDEQFF

clone_size: few
d_call: TRBD1
v_call: TRBV5-6
j_call: TRBJ1-6
cdr3_nt: TGTGCCAGCCGGTCCCGGGACAGAATTTATTCACCCCTCCACTTT
cdr3_aa: CASRSRDRIYSPLHF

clone_size: few
d_call: NA
v_call: TRBV6-5
j_call: TRBJ2-3
cdr3_nt: TGTGCCAGCAGTTTACCTTCATTGGATACGCAGTATTTT
cdr3_aa: CASSLPSLDTQYF

clone_size: NA
d_call: NA
v_call: TRBV7-2
j_call: TRBJ1-3
cdr3_nt: TGTGCCAGCAGCTCCCGACCTGGAAACACCATATATTTT
cdr3_aa: CASSSRPGNTIYF

clone_size: few
d_call: TRBD2
v_call: TRBV5-1
j_call: TRBJ2-5
cdr3_nt: TGCGCCAGCAGCTTGCGGACTAGCGATGAGACCCAGTACTTC
cdr3_aa: CASSLRTSDETQYF

clone_size: few
d_call: TRBD1
v_call: TRBV15
j_call: TRBJ2-7
cdr3_nt: TGTGCCACCAGCCGACGCGAGACAGGGGGCGCGGGGTACTTC
cdr3_aa: CATSRRETGGAGYF

clone_size: many
d_call: NA
v_call: TRBV7-2
j_call: TRBJ2-1
cdr3_nt: TGTGCCAGCAGCCCTTCCTACAATGAGCAGTTCTTC
cdr3_aa: CASSPSYNEQFF

clone_size: NA
d_call: NA
v_call: TRBV7-9
j_call: TRBJ2-6
cdr3_nt: TGTGCCAGCAGCTTAATGCAATCTGGGGCCAACGTCCTGACTTTC
cdr3_aa: CASSLMQSGANVLTF

clone_size: NA
d_call: TRBD1
v_call: TRBV7-2
j_call: TRBJ1-1
cdr3_nt: TGTGCCAGCAGCGGACAGGGGGCTGAGTACACTGAAGCTTTCTTT
cdr3_aa: CASSGQGAEYTEAFF

clone_size: NA
d_call: NA
v_call: TRBV12-3/TRBV12-4
j_call: TRBJ2-7
cdr3_nt: TGTGCCAGCAGCCCGCTGGCCGTAACAGAGCAGTACTTC
cdr3_aa: CASSPLAVTEQYF

clone_size: few
d_call: NA
v_call: TRBV29-1
j_call: TRBJ2-3
cdr3_nt: NA
cdr3_aa: CSVDTQYFGPGDTQYF

clone_size: NA
d_call: NA
v_call: TRBV5-1
j_call: TRBJ1-2
cdr3_nt: TGCGCCAGCAGCTCACAGAATAACTATGGCTACACCTTC
cdr3_aa: CASSSQNNYGYTF

clone_size: NA
d_call: NA
v_call: TRBV20-1
j_call: TRBJ1-2
cdr3_nt: TGCAGTGCAACTGAGACCGTTAACTATGGCTACACCTTC
cdr3_aa: CSATETVNYGYTF

clone_size: few
d_call: NA
v_call: TRBV5-1
j_call: TRBJ1-3
cdr3_nt: TGCGCCAGCAGCTTGGAGGCTTCCTCTGGAAACACCATATATTTT
cdr3_aa: CASSLEASSGNTIYF

clone_size: NA
d_call: NA
v_call: TRBV27
j_call: TRBJ2-3
cdr3_nt: TGTGCCAGCACGGGAGCAAATACGCAGTATTTT
cdr3_aa: CASTGANTQYF

clone_size: many
d_call: NA
v_call: TRBV12-3/TRBV12-4
j_call: TRBJ2-5
cdr3_nt: TGTGCCAGCAGGCTGGAGGAGACCCAGTACTTC
cdr3_aa: CASRLEETQYF

clone_size: few
d_call: TRBD1
v_call: TRBV5-4
j_call: TRBJ2-1
cdr3_nt: TGTGCCAGTCAAACAGGGGGGTCGGTCAATGAGCAGTTCTTC
cdr3_aa: CASQTGGSVNEQFF

clone_size: NA
d_call: NA
v_call: TRBV7-9
j_call: TRBJ1-4
cdr3_nt: TGTGCCAGCAGCTTCACTGGGGGAAGTGAAAAACTGTTTTTT
cdr3_aa: CASSFTGGSEKLFF

clone_size: NA
d_call: NA
v_call: TRBV7-2
j_call: TRBJ1-5
cdr3_nt: TGTGCCAGCAGCCCCATCGGGGACCTTAGCAATCAGCCCCAGCATTTT
cdr3_aa: CASSPIGDLSNQPQHF

clone_size: few
d_call: TRBD1
v_call: TRBV5-1
j_call: TRBJ2-3
cdr3_nt: TGCGCCAGCAGCTCGACAGGGGTAGCAGATACGCAGTATTTT
cdr3_aa: CASSSTGVADTQYF

clone_size: many
d_call: NA
v_call: TRBV20-1
j_call: TRBJ2-5
cdr3_nt: TGCAGTGCTAGGGTTGGGGGTTCAGAGACCCAGTACTTC
cdr3_aa: CSARVGGSETQYF

clone_size: few
d_call: NA
v_call: TRBV7-2
j_call: TRBJ2-5
cdr3_nt: TGTGCCAGCAGCGAACTGAGGGAGACCCAGTACTTC
cdr3_aa: CASSELRETQYF

clone_size: NA
d_call: TRBD2
v_call: TRBV5-1
j_call: TRBJ2-1
cdr3_nt: TGCGCCAGCAGCTTGGAGAGCGGGGACTACAATGAGCAGTTCTTC
cdr3_aa: CASSLESGDYNEQFF

clone_size: few
d_call: TRBD2
v_call: TRBV7-2
j_call: TRBJ2-2
cdr3_nt: TGTGCCAGCGGGGTAGCGGGGAATACCGGGGAGCTGTTTTTT
cdr3_aa: CASGVAGNTGELFF

clone_size: few
d_call: NA
v_call: TRBV5-6
j_call: TRBJ1-4
cdr3_nt: TGTGCCAGCAGCGCCAACTATAATGAAAAACTGTTTTTT
cdr3_aa: CASSANYNEKLFF

clone_size: few
d_call: NA
v_call: TRBV20-1
j_call: TRBJ1-2
cdr3_nt: TGCAGTGCGGTGAGGGGAGCTTATGGCTACACCTTC
cdr3_aa: CSAVRGAYGYTF

clone_size: few
d_call: TRBD1
v_call: TRBV6-5
j_call: TRBJ1-1
cdr3_nt: TGTGCCAGCAGTCAGGGGGTAAAAGCTTTCTTT
cdr3_aa: CASSQGVKAFF

clone_size: NA
d_call: TRBD1
v_call: TRBV19
j_call: TRBJ2-1
cdr3_nt: TGTGCCACGACAGGGTTCGGGGATGAGCAGTTCTTC
cdr3_aa: CATTGFGDEQFF

clone_size: many
d_call: TRBD2
v_call: TRBV5-1
j_call: TRBJ2-1
cdr3_nt: TGCGCCAGCAGCTTGGGGGGACTAGCGGGCTACAATGAGCAGTTCTTC
cdr3_aa: CASSLGGLAGYNEQFF

clone_size: NA
d_call: TRBD1
v_call: TRBV5-1
j_call: TRBJ2-7
cdr3_nt: TGCGCCAGCAGCCCCTGGGACAGGGTCGACGAGCAGTACTTC
cdr3_aa: CASSPWDRVDEQYF

clone_size: NA
d_call: NA
v_call: TRBV2
j_call: TRBJ1-5
cdr3_nt: TGTGCCAGCAGTGAACGGGCAGAAGATCAGCCCCAGCATTTT
cdr3_aa: CASSERAEDQPQHF

clone_size: few
d_call: NA
v_call: TRBV4-1
j_call: TRBJ1-4
cdr3_nt: TGCGCCAGCAGCCCTCGAATGGGCGATGAAAAACTGTTTTTT
cdr3_aa: CASSPRMGDEKLFF

clone_size: NA
d_call: TRBD1
v_call: TRBV6-2/TRBV6-3
j_call: TRBJ2-6
cdr3_nt: TGTGCCAGCATCAAACAGGGGTCTGGGGCCAACGTCCTGACTTTC
cdr3_aa: CASIKQGSGANVLTF